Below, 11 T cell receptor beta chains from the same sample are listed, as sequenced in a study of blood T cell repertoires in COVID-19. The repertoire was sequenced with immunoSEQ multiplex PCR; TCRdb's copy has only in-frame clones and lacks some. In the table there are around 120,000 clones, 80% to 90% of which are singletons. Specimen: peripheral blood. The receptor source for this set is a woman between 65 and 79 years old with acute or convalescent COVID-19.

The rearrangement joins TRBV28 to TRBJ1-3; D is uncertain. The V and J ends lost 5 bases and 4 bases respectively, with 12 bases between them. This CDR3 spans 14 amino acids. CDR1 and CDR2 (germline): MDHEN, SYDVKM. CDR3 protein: CASSPPGSGNTIYF. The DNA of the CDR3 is TGTGCCAGCAGTCCACCGGGATCCGGAAACACCATATATTTT.

The CDR3 bases are TGTGCCAGCAGCTTAGTCGGGACTCACTCCGGAAACACCATATATTTT. Translating it yields CASSLVGTHSGNTIYF. V and J are TRBV11-2 and TRBJ1-3; a possible D gene is TRBD1 (5 bases). The V gene lost 1 base and the J gene lost 4 bases, with 14 bases spanning the gap. The CDR3 is 16 amino acids. Per germline, CDR1 SGHAT and CDR2 FQNNGV.

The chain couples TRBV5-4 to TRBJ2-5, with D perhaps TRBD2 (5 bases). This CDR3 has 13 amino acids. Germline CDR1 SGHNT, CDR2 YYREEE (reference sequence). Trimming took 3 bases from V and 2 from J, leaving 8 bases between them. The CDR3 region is CASSSGFQETQYF. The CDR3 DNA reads TGTGCCAGCAGCTCGGGATTTCAAGAGACCCAGTACTTC. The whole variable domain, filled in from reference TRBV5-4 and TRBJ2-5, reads ETGVTQSPTHLIKTRGQQVTLRCSSQSGHNTVSWYQQALGQGPQFIFQYYREEENGRGNFPPRFSGLQFPNYSSELNVNALELDDSALYLCASSSGFQETQYFGPGTRLLVL.

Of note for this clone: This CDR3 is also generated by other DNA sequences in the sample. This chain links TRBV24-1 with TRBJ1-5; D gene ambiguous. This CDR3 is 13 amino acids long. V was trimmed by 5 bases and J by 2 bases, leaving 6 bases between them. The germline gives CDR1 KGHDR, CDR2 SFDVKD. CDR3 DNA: TGTGCCACCAGTGTTTCAGGCAATCAGCCCCAGCATTTT. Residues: CATSVSGNQPQHF.

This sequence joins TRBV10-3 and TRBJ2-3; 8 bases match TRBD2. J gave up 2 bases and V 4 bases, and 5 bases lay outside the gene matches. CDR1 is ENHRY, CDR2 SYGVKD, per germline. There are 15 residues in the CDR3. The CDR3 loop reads CAISGSGGNTDTQYF. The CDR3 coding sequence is TGTGCCATCAGTGGGAGCGGGGGAAACACAGATACGCAGTATTTT.

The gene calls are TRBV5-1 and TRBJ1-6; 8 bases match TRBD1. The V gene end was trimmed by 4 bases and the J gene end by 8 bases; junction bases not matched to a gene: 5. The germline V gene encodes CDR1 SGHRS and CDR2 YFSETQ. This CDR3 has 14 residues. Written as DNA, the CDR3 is TGCGCCAGCAGCCCCGGACAGGGAGATTCACCCCTCCACTTT. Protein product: CASSPGQGDSPLHF.

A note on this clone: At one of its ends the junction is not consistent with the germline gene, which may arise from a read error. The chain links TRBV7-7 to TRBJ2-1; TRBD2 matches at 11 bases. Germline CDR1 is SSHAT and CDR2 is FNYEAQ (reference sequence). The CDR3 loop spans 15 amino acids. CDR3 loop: CASSLGSGGANEQFF. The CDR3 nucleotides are TGTGCTAGCAGCTTAGGTAGCGGGGGGGCCAATGAGCAGTTCTTC.

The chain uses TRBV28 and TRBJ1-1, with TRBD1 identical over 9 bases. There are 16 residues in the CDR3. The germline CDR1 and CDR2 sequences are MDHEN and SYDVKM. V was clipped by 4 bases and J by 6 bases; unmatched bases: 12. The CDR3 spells CASSSPWTGVESEAFF. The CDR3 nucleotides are TGTGCCAGCAGTTCCCCTTGGACAGGGGTAGAATCTGAAGCTTTCTTT.

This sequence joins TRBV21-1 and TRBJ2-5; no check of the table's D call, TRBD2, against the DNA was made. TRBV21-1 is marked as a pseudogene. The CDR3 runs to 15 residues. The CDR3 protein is CASSKMVLVRETQYF. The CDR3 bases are TGTGCCAGCAGCAAAATGGTACTAGTCCGAGAGACCCAGTACTTC.

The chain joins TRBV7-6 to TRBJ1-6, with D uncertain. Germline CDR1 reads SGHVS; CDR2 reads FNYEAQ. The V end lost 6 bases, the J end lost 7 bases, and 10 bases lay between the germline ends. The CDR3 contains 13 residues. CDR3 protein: CASRPGGNSPLHF. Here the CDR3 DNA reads TGTGCCAGCAGGCCTGGCGGCAATTCACCCCTCCACTTT. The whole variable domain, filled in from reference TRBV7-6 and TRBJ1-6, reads GAGVSQSPRYKVTKRGQDVALRCDPISGHVSLYWYRQALGQGPEFLTYFNYEAQQDKSGLPNDRFSAERPEGSISTLTIQRTEQRDSAMYRCASRPGGNSPLHFGNGTRLTVT.

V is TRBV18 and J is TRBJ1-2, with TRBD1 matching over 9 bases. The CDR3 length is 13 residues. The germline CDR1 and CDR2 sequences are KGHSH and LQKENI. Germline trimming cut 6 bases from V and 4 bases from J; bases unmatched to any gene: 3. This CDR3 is CASSQGQGYGYTF. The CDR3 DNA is TGTGCCAGCTCCCAGGGACAGGGCTATGGCTACACCTTC.